Below, 22 T cell receptor beta chains from the same sample are listed, as sequenced in a study of response to subunit inactivated influenza vaccine. TCRdb itself ran the RT-PCR reads through MiXCR, one entry per CDR3 protein. The data hold approximately 570,000 distinct CDR3 sequences, with 7.6% observed a single time. The sample was PBMCs from blood, taken about 23 months after vaccination. Every receptor here comes from a man in his fifties or sixties who received an inactivated influenza vaccine.

V is TRBV29-1 and J is TRBJ2-1; D assignment may be TRBD1 or TRBD2 (5 bases each). V lost 6 bases and J lost 2, with 11 bases in between. Germline CDR1 and CDR2: SQVTM and ANQGSEA. This CDR3 comprises 13 residues. CDR3 residues: CSVGRGAYNEQFF. Written as DNA, the CDR3 is TGCAGCGTGGGTCGAGGGGCCTACAATGAGCAGTTCTTC.

This clonotype was recorded a few times. The gene calls are TRBV5-1 and TRBJ2-7; 9 nucleotides align to TRBD1. V trimming: 5 bases; J trimming: 4 bases; junction bases outside the gene matches: 10. Germline V gene sequence: CDR1 SGHRS, CDR2 YFSETQ. CDR3 size: 15 residues. The CDR3 bases are TGCGCCAGCAGTTCAGGGACAGGGAGAGGTTACGAGCAGTACTTC. Amino acid sequence: CASSSGTGRGYEQYF.

The chain is built from TRBV14 and TRBJ2-7; D uncertain. CDR3 length: 13 residues. Germline V gene data show CDR1 as SGHDN and CDR2 as FVKESK. V was cut by 4 bases and J by 3 bases, with 10 bases left in between. Here the CDR3 DNA reads TGTGCCAGCAGCCGGACGGAATTCTACGAGCAGTACTTC. As protein: CASSRTEFYEQYF.

In its sample, this clonotype was seen many times. The chain is built from TRBV4-1 and TRBJ2-2; D ambiguous. V was trimmed by 1 base and J by 1 base, leaving 7 bases between them. The germline V gene has CDR1 MGHRA and CDR2 YSYEKL. This CDR3 comprises 15 residues. The CDR3 DNA reads TGCGCCAGCAGCCAAGTTTTAGGGAACACCGGGGAGCTGTTTTTT. Translating gives CASSQVLGNTGELFF.

The chain recombines TRBV12-3 or TRBV12-4 with TRBJ1-5; no clear D gene. The V gene lost 6 bases and the J gene lost 2 bases, with 14 bases spanning the gap. The CDR3 extends over 15 amino acids. The CDR3 DNA reads as TGTGCCAGCAGCACCCTAAGCATGGGCAATCAGCCCCAGCATTTT. Protein sequence: CASSTLSMGNQPQHF.

This clonotype was found a few times. The chain's CDR3 is CSAQTSSGYEQYF. CDR3 DNA sequence: TGCAGTGCTCAGACTAGTTCGGGCTACGAGCAGTACTTC. This chain joins TRBV20-1 and TRBJ2-7; TRBD2 might be the D (6 bases). The CDR3 sequence is 13 residues long. In germline, CDR1 is DFQATT, CDR2 SNEGSKA (reference sequence). V gave up 5 bases and J gave up 3 bases, with 14 bases separating them.

This clonotype was found many times. This chain joins TRBV27 and TRBJ2-3; D unclear. The CDR3 consists of 16 residues. Germline loops: CDR1 MNHEY, CDR2 SMNVEV (reference sequence). Trimming removed 0 bases from V and 6 bases from J, with 16 bases in between. DNA for the CDR3: TGTGCCAGCAGTTTATCGTTCCCAGCGCTCGAGGATACGCAGTATTTT. Translation gives CASSLSFPALEDTQYF.

This clonotype was observed at least ten times. The gene calls are TRBV2 and TRBJ2-7; 14 bases are shared with TRBD2. Germline V gene data show CDR1 as SNHLY and CDR2 as FYNNEI. V lost 8 bases to trimming and J lost 6 bases; unmatched junction nucleotides: 3. This CDR3 has 13 residues. The CDR3 protein is CASRTSGRIEQYF. The CDR3, as DNA: TGTGCCAGCCGGACTAGCGGGAGGATCGAGCAGTACTTC. Full variable domain (outside the CDR3, taken from reference TRBV2 and TRBJ2-7): EPEVTQTPSHQVTQMGQEVILRCVPISNHLYFYWYRQILGQKVEFLVSFYNNEISEKSEIFDDQFSVERPDGSNFTLKIRSTKLEDSAMYFCASRTSGRIEQYFGPGTRLTVT.

This clonotype was found a few times. This chain joins TRBV18 and TRBJ1-5; no clear D. This CDR3 region has 15 residues. From germline, CDR1 is KGHSH and CDR2 LQKENI. V shed 2 bases and J shed 0 bases, with 8 bases lying between them. This CDR3 reads CASSPGVDSNQPQHF. The CDR3 region has the DNA TGTGCCAGCTCACCAGGGGTGGATAGCAATCAGCCCCAGCATTTT.

The chain employs TRBV25-1 and TRBJ2-1; D unresolved. Trimming removed 2 bases from V and 0 bases from J, with 8 bases in between. This CDR3 region has 15 residues. Germline loops: CDR1 MGHDK, CDR2 SYGVNS. The DNA for the CDR3 is TGTGCCAGCAGTGAAAGTTGGAGCTCCTACAATGAGCAGTTCTTC. Protein product: CASSESWSSYNEQFF.

This chain joins TRBV12-3 or TRBV12-4 and TRBJ2-2; D could derive from TRBD1 or TRBD2 (6 bases each). Trimming removed 7 bases at V and 4 bases at J, with 19 bases between. The CDR3 covers 16 residues. This CDR3 is CASNLFGGRGTGELFF. For the CDR3, the DNA is TGTGCCAGCAACCTCTTCGGGGGCCGGGGCACCGGGGAGCTGTTTTTT.

This clonotype was counted at least ten times. V usage is TRBV18 and J usage is TRBJ2-1, with unresolved D. This CDR3 is built from 13 residues. The ends were cut back, 1 base at V and 8 bases at J, with 9 bases in the middle. Germline assignment: CDR1 KGHSH and CDR2 LQKENI. CDR3: CASSPHKRDEQFF. The CDR3 bases are TGTGCCAGCTCACCACACAAAAGGGATGAGCAGTTCTTC.

V usage is TRBV5-1 and J usage is TRBJ2-3; 11 bases are a match to TRBD2. CDR1 and CDR2 (germline): SGHRS, YFSETQ. The CDR3 consists of 14 residues. The V segment lost 5 bases and the J segment 5 bases; nucleotides outside the gene matches: 4. CDR3 sequence: CASRLAGVRDTQYF. The CDR3 region has the DNA TGCGCCAGCAGACTAGCGGGAGTGAGAGATACGCAGTATTTT.

The V gene is TRBV20-1, the J gene TRBJ2-7; 8 bases fit TRBD2. Germline values: CDR1 DFQATT, CDR2 SNEGSKA (reference sequence). Germline trimming cut 7 bases from V and 1 base from J; bases unmatched to any gene: 12. The CDR3 extends over 15 amino acids. Written as DNA, the CDR3 is TGCAGTGTCCCCCGGGCTAGCGGGCGTTCCTACGAGCAGTACTTC. It codes for CSVPRASGRSYEQYF.

This clonotype has only a few counts. The V call is TRBV6-5, the J call TRBJ2-2; perhaps TRBD2 as D (5 bases). The CDR3 runs 18 residues. Looked up from germline, CDR1 is MNHEY and CDR2 is SVGAGI. V lost 3 bases, J lost 4 bases, and 21 bases lay in between. The CDR3 DNA is TGTGCCAGCAGTTATACCGGGATCCTGGTTTTGGGCACCGGGGAGCTGTTTTTT. It translates to CASSYTGILVLGTGELFF.

The chain has TRBV5-1 and TRBJ2-1; D assignment may be TRBD1 or TRBD2 (5 bases each). The length of the CDR3 is 13 residues. Between the trimmed V and J ends, which lost 0 bases and 7 bases, there was a span of 8 bases. CDR1 is SGHRS and CDR2 is YFSETQ in the germline V gene. In DNA, the CDR3 is TGCGCCAGCAGCTTGGGGTGGGGGAATGAGCAGTTCTTC. Protein sequence: CASSLGWGNEQFF.

This clonotype was seen ten or more times. The chain links TRBV28 to TRBJ2-5; D possibly matches TRBD1 or TRBD2 (5 bases each). Germline V lookup: CDR1 MDHEN, CDR2 SYDVKM. The CDR3 length is 17 residues. Trimming left V 5 bases short and J 1 base short, with 20 bases between. The CDR3 is CASSPRQRARAQETQYF. CDR3 bases: TGTGCCAGCAGTCCGAGACAGAGGGCGAGGGCCCAAGAGACCCAGTACTTC.

The genes are TRBV7-2 and TRBJ2-7, with D possibly TRBD2 on 5 matching bases. Looked up from germline, CDR1 is SGHTA and CDR2 is FQGNSA. Trimming stripped 4 bases from V and 2 bases from J, with 12 bases between. CDR3 length equals 14 residues. The CDR3 DNA reads TGTGCCAGCAGCTCCGACGGGGTCACCTACGAGCAGTACTTC. Protein: CASSSDGVTYEQYF.

The rearrangement links TRBV3-1 to TRBJ2-6, with D possibly called TRBD1 or TRBD2 (5 bases each). The CDR3 runs to 14 residues. In germline, CDR1 is LGHDT, CDR2 YNNKEL (reference sequence). V was pared by 4 bases and J by 4 bases, with 8 bases between. The CDR3 sequence is CASSPRDGANVLTF. Written as DNA, the CDR3 is TGTGCCAGCAGCCCCCGGGACGGGGCCAACGTCCTGACTTTC.

This clonotype showed up many times. The rearrangement links TRBV20-1 to TRBJ2-1; D ambiguous. Germline assignment: CDR1 DFQATT and CDR2 SNEGSKA (reference sequence). Trimming shortened V by 0 bases and J by 3 bases, and 9 bases separated the two germline ends. The CDR3 runs to 14 residues. As DNA, the CDR3 is TGCAGTGCTAGAGATAGGGCCTTCTACAATGAGCAGTTCTTC. It specifies CSARDRAFYNEQFF.

This clonotype was observed at least ten times. The chain joins TRBV10-3 to TRBJ1-2; possibly TRBD1 for D (6 bases). Trimming removed 3 bases at V and 6 bases at J, with 14 bases between. Germline-derived CDR1 and CDR2 are ENHRY and SYGVKD. The CDR3 loop spans 14 amino acids. The CDR3 region is CAISDSGALDGYTF. DNA for the CDR3: TGTGCCATCAGTGATTCAGGGGCACTTGATGGCTACACCTTC.

The chain has TRBV20-1 and TRBJ2-7; the D gene is possibly TRBD2 (6 bases). V dropped 1 base and J dropped 6 bases, with 13 bases sitting between them. Germline loops: CDR1 DFQATT, CDR2 SNEGSKA (reference sequence). CDR3 length equals 13 residues. The CDR3, as DNA: TGCAGTGCTAGAGGGGGGGTGTCGGGCGAGCAGTACTTC. Its protein product is CSARGGVSGEQYF.